This is a list of T cell receptor beta chains from one sample in a study of T cells in localized non-small cell lung cancer. The method was immunoSEQ multiplex PCR; TCRdb's version includes in-frame clones alone and lacks a portion of them. The repertoire consists of about 16,000 clones, with approximately 85% occurring once and the leading ten covering around 23%. The specimen comprised peripheral blood, sampled before any cancer treatment. Receptors originate from a male donor aged 60 or over with stage I lung adenocarcinoma. Each CDR3 is given with its conserved first and last residue. The D gene is left open where the match is weak. Clone size is not always given. Where it is, it says once, few, many or a class for expanded clones.

CDR3	DNA	D	J	V	size
CASSIDVGQGIIQYF	TGTGCCAGTAGTATAGACGTGGGACAGGGCATCATTCAGTACTTC	TRBD1	TRBJ2-4	TRBV19	NA
CASSRDGPRAQETQYF	TGTGCCAGCAGCCGGGACGGCCCTCGGGCCCAAGAGACCCAGTACTTC	NA	TRBJ2-5	TRBV5-4	NA
CASSPLRGSREKLFF	TGTGCCAGCTCACCACTGAGGGGAAGCCGTGAAAAACTGTTTTTT	NA	TRBJ1-4	TRBV18	NA
CARSPQLPTNEKLFF	TGTGCCAGAAGCCCACAGCTCCCAACTAATGAAAAACTGTTTTTT	NA	TRBJ1-4	TRBV5-3	NA
CASSGSGTSGQETQYF	TGTGCCAGCAGTGGGTCGGGGACTAGCGGACAAGAGACCCAGTACTTC	TRBD2	TRBJ2-5	TRBV6-1	NA
CASSPNTGASNQPQHF	TGTGCCAGCTCACCTAATACGGGGGCTAGCAATCAGCCCCAGCATTTT	NA	TRBJ1-5	TRBV18	NA
CASSPPYTDTQYF	TGTGCCAGTAGTCCCCCGTACACAGATACGCAGTATTTT	NA	TRBJ2-3	TRBV19	NA
CASSGGTRGETQYF	TGCGCCAGCAGCGGCGGGACTAGGGGAGAGACCCAGTACTTC	TRBD2	TRBJ2-5	TRBV5-1	NA
CASRPDREKLFF	TGTGCCAGCAGACCCGACAGGGAAAAACTGTTTTTT	NA	TRBJ1-4	TRBV2	NA
CASRPSPAGGQDTQYF	TGTGCCAGCAGACCCTCCCCGGCGGGGGGGCAAGATACGCAGTATTTT	TRBD2	TRBJ2-3	TRBV7-9	NA
CASSHRENQPQHF	TGCGCCAGCAGCCATAGGGAGAATCAGCCCCAGCATTTT	NA	TRBJ1-5	TRBV4-3	NA
CASSQERRATEAFF	TGCGCCAGCAGCCAAGAGAGAAGGGCCACTGAAGCTTTCTTT	NA	TRBJ1-1	TRBV4-1	NA
CASSLQSSDTQYF	TGTGCCAGCAGCTTACAGTCCTCAGATACGCAGTATTTT	NA	TRBJ2-3	TRBV7-2	once
CASRRAGPTGELFF	TGTGCCAGCAGAAGAGCGGGACCGACCGGGGAGCTGTTTTTT	TRBD2	TRBJ2-2	TRBV2	NA
CASSQDPGQGYYEQYF	TGCGCCAGCAGCCAAGATCCGGGACAGGGATATTACGAGCAGTACTTC	TRBD1	TRBJ2-7	TRBV4-1	NA
CASTVDSTDTQYF	TGTGCCAGCACTGTAGATAGCACAGATACGCAGTATTTT	NA	TRBJ2-3	TRBV28	NA
CASSLTYSAGDYEQYF	TGTGCCAGCAGCTTAACGTACTCCGCCGGAGATTACGAGCAGTACTTC	NA	TRBJ2-7	TRBV7-9	NA
CASSVVGEASTDTQYF	TGTGCCAGCAGCGTAGTAGGGGAGGCGAGCACAGATACGCAGTATTTT	NA	TRBJ2-3	TRBV9	NA
CASSRDFLYEQYF	TGTGCCAGCAGCCGGGACTTCCTATACGAGCAGTACTTC	NA	TRBJ2-7	TRBV11-2	few
CASSPWDGRGEQYF	TGCGCCAGCAGCCCGTGGGACGGAAGGGGAGAGCAGTACTTC	NA	TRBJ2-7	TRBV4-1	few
CASRRTSGRENEQYF	TGTGCCAGCAGGCGGACTAGCGGGAGGGAAAACGAGCAGTACTTC	TRBD2	TRBJ2-7	TRBV28	NA
CASSLGGSFSDTQYF	TGTGCCAGCAGCTTAGGCGGGAGTTTTTCAGATACGCAGTATTTT	TRBD2	TRBJ2-3	TRBV11-3	NA
CASTLLAGKGNEQFF	TGTGCCAGCACCCTACTAGCGGGAAAGGGGAATGAGCAGTTCTTC	TRBD2	TRBJ2-1	TRBV2	once
CATSRDEGDTQYF	TGTGCCACCAGCAGAGATGAAGGGGATACGCAGTATTTT	NA	TRBJ2-3	TRBV15	few
CASSLGTGMNEKLFF	TGTGCTAGCAGCCTTGGGACAGGGATGAATGAAAAACTGTTTTTT	TRBD1	TRBJ1-4	TRBV7-7	NA
CASRSGGAYQETQYF	TGTGCCAGCAGATCAGGGGGTGCTTACCAAGAGACCCAGTACTTC	TRBD1	TRBJ2-5	TRBV28	NA
CASSQGGAPTTGELFF	TGCGCCAGCAGCCAAGGGGGAGCCCCTACTACCGGGGAGCTGTTTTTT	NA	TRBJ2-2	TRBV4-3	NA